A selection of T cell receptor beta chains follows, all from one sample in a study of blood T cell repertoires in COVID-19. The protocol was immunoSEQ multiplex PCR, while the TCRdb copy is restricted to in-frame clones and leaves out a portion. Of 150,000 to 200,000 clones listed, approximately 85% are singletons. The specimen sequenced was peripheral blood. The receptors were gathered from a woman aged 55-70 years with acute or convalescent COVID-19. The CDR3 runs from the conserved cysteine through the conserved F or W. A D gene is named only where the DNA matches it firmly. A row's size may be missing; if present it is once, few, many or a size class.

CDR3	DNA	D	V	J	size
CASRLAGGGTDTQYF	TGTGCCAGCAGATTAGCGGGAGGTGGCACAGATACGCAGTATTTT	TRBD2	TRBV28	TRBJ2-3	.
CSVDPGQGGLFF	TGCAGCGTTGATCCCGGACAGGGTGGACTGTTTTTT	TRBD1	TRBV29-1	TRBJ1-4	.
CASSLFAGGPNTGELFF	TGTGCCAGCTCACTGTTCGCGGGAGGCCCGAACACCGGGGAGCTGTTTTTT	TRBD2	TRBV18	TRBJ2-2	.
CASSSTEPGNQPQHF	TGTGCCAGTAGCTCGACTGAGCCGGGCAATCAGCCCCAGCATTTT	.	TRBV19	TRBJ1-5	once
CASSSRDRGYGYTF	TGTGCCAGCAGCAGCCGGGACAGGGGCTATGGCTACACCTTC	TRBD1	TRBV5-8	TRBJ1-2	.
CASSQDRGIYGYTF	TGTGCCAGTAGCCAAGACAGGGGTATCTATGGCTACACCTTC	TRBD1	TRBV19	TRBJ1-2	.
CASSPQAENYEQYF	TGTGCCAGCTCACCTCAAGCGGAGAACTACGAGCAGTACTTC	.	TRBV18	TRBJ2-7	once
CASSPTGRNSPLHF	TGTGCCAGCTCTCCGACAGGGAGGAATTCACCCCTCCACTTT	TRBD1	TRBV18	TRBJ1-6	.
CASKVAGETQYF	TGTGCCAGCAAAGTGGCAGGGGAGACCCAGTACTTC	.	TRBV28	TRBJ2-5	.
CASSVLAGRDNEQFF	TGTGCCAGCAGCGTACTAGCGGGTAGGGACAATGAGCAGTTCTTC	TRBD2	TRBV7-9	TRBJ2-1	.
CASSLTPTREVAGEQYF	TGTGCCAGCAGCCTTACCCCAACCCGGGAGGTTGCAGGGGAGCAGTACTTC	TRBD2	TRBV5-4	TRBJ2-7	few
CASSLSTAYEQYF	TGTGCCAGCAGTTTATCGACAGCCTACGAGCAGTACTTC	.	TRBV28	TRBJ2-7	.
CASSYVGAGLGYGYTF	TGTGCCAGCAGTTACGTGGGCGCGGGTCTGGGCTATGGCTACACCTTC	.	TRBV6-5	TRBJ1-2	.
CASSSAAGELFF	TGTGCCAGCAGCTCTGCGGCAGGGGAGCTGTTTTTT	.	TRBV11-2	TRBJ2-2	.
CASSTRDRARDEQFF	TGTGCCAGCAGCACCAGGGACAGAGCAAGGGATGAGCAGTTCTTC	TRBD1	TRBV28	TRBJ2-1	.
CASSQGTSGRFYEQYF	TGTGCCAGCAGCCAAGGGACTAGCGGGAGATTCTACGAGCAGTACTTC	TRBD2	TRBV3-1/TRBV3-2	TRBJ2-7	.
CASSYRGQGTYEQYF	TGTGCCAGCAGTTACAGGGGACAGGGTACCTACGAGCAGTACTTC	TRBD1	TRBV27	TRBJ2-7	.
CAISDRSGTGVGGYTF	TGTGCCATCAGTGATCGCTCCGGGACAGGGGTCGGTGGCTACACCTTC	TRBD1	TRBV10-3	TRBJ1-2	.
CAAVPGGTYNEQFF	TGCGCCGCTGTCCCCGGGGGGACCTACAATGAGCAGTTCTTC	TRBD2	TRBV10-2	TRBJ2-1	.
CASMLAGTFFYEQFF	TGTGCCAGCATGCTAGCGGGAACCTTTTTCTATGAGCAGTTCTTC	TRBD2	TRBV28	TRBJ2-1	.
CASNSPNQPQHF	TGTGCCAGCAACAGTCCCAATCAGCCCCAGCATTTT	.	TRBV3-1/TRBV3-2	TRBJ1-5	.
CASSFPSGSGRTGELFF	TGTGCCAGCAGCTTTCCTAGCGGGAGCGGAAGGACCGGGGAGCTGTTTTTT	TRBD2	TRBV7-9	TRBJ2-2	.
CASSARVLAGYHEQYF	TGTGCCAGCAGCGCTAGGGTCCTAGCGGGCTATCACGAGCAGTACTTC	TRBD2	TRBV7-6	TRBJ2-7	.
CASSPRQGLNYGYTF	TGCGCCAGCAGCCCGAGACAGGGGTTGAACTATGGCTACACCTTC	TRBD1	TRBV5-1	TRBJ1-2	.
CASSRQGFNYGYTF	TGTGCCAGTAGTCGACAGGGATTTAACTATGGCTACACCTTC	TRBD1	TRBV19	TRBJ1-2	.
CASSSGDQPQHF	TGTGCCAGCAGCTCCGGGGATCAGCCCCAGCATTTT	.	TRBV11-3	TRBJ1-5	.
CSVGPPAGGTEAFF	TGCAGCGTTGGTCCACCAGCGGGTGGCACTGAAGCTTTCTTT	.	TRBV29-1	TRBJ1-1	.
CASSSRQFEQYF	TGTGCCAGCAGTTCTAGACAGTTCGAGCAGTACTTC	.	TRBV12-3/TRBV12-4	TRBJ2-7	.
CASSFTGASNQPQHF	TGTGCCAGCAGTTTTACAGGGGCATCCAATCAGCCCCAGCATTTT	TRBD1	TRBV27	TRBJ1-5	.
CATRQLIGGNTIYF	TGTGCCACCCGACAGCTAATAGGCGGAAACACCATATATTTT	.	TRBV28	TRBJ1-3	.
CASSYTGNEQFF	TGTGCCAGCAGCTACACAGGGAATGAGCAGTTCTTC	.	TRBV3-1/TRBV3-2	TRBJ2-1	.
CASSLPGQSNQPQHF	TGTGCCAGCAGCTTACCGGGACAGAGCAATCAGCCCCAGCATTTT	.	TRBV21-1	TRBJ1-5	few
CASSFSRESSTDTQYF	TGTGCCAGCAGTTTTTCTCGCGAGTCTAGCACAGATACGCAGTATTTT	.	TRBV27	TRBJ2-3	.
CASSYGDRGAGELFF	TGTGCCAGCAGTTATGGGGACAGGGGGGCCGGGGAGCTGTTTTTT	TRBD1	TRBV6-2/TRBV6-3	TRBJ2-2	.
CASSGLGQAYEQYF	TGTGCCAGCAGTGGATTGGGACAGGCATACGAGCAGTACTTC	TRBD1	TRBV6-1	TRBJ2-7	.
CASSSTSGSHNEQFF	TGTGCCAGCAGTTCGACTAGCGGGAGTCACAATGAGCAGTTCTTC	TRBD2	TRBV5-4	TRBJ2-1	.
CATSTPLGGVGSTDTQYF	TGTGCCACCAGCACCCCCCTAGGGGGAGTCGGGAGCACAGATACGCAGTATTTT	.	TRBV24-1	TRBJ2-3	.
CASSFFTGRGETQYF	TGTGCCAGCAGCTTTTTTACAGGGCGAGGGGAGACCCAGTACTTC	.	TRBV11-2	TRBJ2-5	once
CAIRQGSSGNTIYF	TGTGCCATCCGCCAGGGGTCCTCTGGAAACACCATATATTTT	.	TRBV2	TRBJ1-3	.
CASRPTSGRTTDTQYF	TGTGCCAGCAGGCCCACTAGCGGGAGGACCACAGATACGCAGTATTTT	TRBD2	TRBV6-6	TRBJ2-3	few
CASSLGASGSMAYNEQFF	TGTGCTAGCAGCTTAGGGGCTAGCGGGAGCATGGCCTACAATGAGCAGTTCTTC	TRBD2	TRBV7-7	TRBJ2-1	.
CASSPWQGTEEQYF	TGTGCCAGCTCACCATGGCAGGGAACAGAGGAGCAGTACTTC	.	TRBV18	TRBJ2-7	.
CASSLTETGGKQPQHF	TGTGCCAGCAGTTTGACCGAGACAGGGGGCAAGCAGCCCCAGCATTTT	TRBD1	TRBV28	TRBJ1-5	.
CATSDSADYSNQPQHF	TGTGCCACCAGTGATAGCGCGGATTATAGCAATCAGCCCCAGCATTTT	.	TRBV24-1	TRBJ1-5	.